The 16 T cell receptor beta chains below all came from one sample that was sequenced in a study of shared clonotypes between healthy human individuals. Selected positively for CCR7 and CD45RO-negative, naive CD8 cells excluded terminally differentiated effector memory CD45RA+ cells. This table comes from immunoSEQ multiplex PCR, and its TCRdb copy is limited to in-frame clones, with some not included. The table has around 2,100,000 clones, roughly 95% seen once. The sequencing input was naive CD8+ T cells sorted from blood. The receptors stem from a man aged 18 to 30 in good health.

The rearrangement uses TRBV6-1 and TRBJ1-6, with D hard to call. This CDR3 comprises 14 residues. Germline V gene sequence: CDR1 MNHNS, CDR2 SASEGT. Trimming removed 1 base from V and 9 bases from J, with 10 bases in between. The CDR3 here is CASSEGVAVSPLHF. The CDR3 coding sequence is TGTGCCAGCAGTGAAGGGGTGGCGGTTTCACCCCTCCACTTT.

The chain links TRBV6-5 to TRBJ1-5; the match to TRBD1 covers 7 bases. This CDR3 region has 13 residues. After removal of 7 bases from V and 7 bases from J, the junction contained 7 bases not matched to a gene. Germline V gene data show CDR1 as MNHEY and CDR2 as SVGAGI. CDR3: CASTGGYGQPQHF. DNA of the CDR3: TGTGCCAGCACAGGGGGTTACGGCCAGCCCCAGCATTTT.

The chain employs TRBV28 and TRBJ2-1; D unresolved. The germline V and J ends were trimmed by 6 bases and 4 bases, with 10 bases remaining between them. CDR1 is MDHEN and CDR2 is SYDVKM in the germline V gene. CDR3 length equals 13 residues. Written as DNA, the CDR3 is TGTGCCAGCAGATTACCCCCGTACAATGAGCAGTTCTTC. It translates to CASRLPPYNEQFF.

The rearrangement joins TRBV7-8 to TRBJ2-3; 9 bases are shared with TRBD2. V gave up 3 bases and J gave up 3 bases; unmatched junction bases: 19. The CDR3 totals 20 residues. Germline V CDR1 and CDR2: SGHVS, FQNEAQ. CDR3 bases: TGTGCCAGCAGCTTGGGGACCCCGCGGGAGGGCCTCGGATGGACAGATACGCAGTATTTT. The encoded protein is CASSLGTPREGLGWTDTQYF.

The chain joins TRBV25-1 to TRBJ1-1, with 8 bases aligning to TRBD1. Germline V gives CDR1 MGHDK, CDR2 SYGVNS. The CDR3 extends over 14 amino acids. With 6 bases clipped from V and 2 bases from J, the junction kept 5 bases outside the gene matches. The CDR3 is CASSPDRGNTEAFF. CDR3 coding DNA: TGTGCCAGCAGCCCCGACAGGGGTAACACTGAAGCTTTCTTT.

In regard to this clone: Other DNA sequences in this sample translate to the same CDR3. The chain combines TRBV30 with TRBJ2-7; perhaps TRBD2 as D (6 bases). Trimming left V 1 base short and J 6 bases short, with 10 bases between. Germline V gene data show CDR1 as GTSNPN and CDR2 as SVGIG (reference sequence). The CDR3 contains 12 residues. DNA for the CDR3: TGTGCCTGGAGTGAAAGGGGAGGCGAGCAGTACTTC. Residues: CAWSERGGEQYF.

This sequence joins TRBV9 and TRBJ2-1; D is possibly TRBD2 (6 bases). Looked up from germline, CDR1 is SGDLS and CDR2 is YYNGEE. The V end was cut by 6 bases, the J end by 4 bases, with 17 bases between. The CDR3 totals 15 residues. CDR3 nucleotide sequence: TGTGCCAGCACCAGAGAGGGACTGGGGTACAATGAGCAGTTCTTC. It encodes CASTREGLGYNEQFF.

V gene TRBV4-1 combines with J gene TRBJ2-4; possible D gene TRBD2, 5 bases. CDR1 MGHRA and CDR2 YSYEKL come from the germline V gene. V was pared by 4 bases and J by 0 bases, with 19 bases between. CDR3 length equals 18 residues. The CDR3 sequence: CASSRGWNLAIAKNIQYF. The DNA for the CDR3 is TGCGCCAGCAGCCGTGGTTGGAACCTAGCTATAGCCAAAAACATTCAGTACTTC.

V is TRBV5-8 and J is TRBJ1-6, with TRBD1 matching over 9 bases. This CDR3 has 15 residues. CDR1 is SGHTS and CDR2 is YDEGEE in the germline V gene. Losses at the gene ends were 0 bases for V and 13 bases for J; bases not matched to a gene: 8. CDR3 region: CASSLGTGVLDPLHF. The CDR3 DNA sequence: TGTGCCAGCAGCTTGGGGACAGGGGTCCTCGACCCCCTCCACTTT.

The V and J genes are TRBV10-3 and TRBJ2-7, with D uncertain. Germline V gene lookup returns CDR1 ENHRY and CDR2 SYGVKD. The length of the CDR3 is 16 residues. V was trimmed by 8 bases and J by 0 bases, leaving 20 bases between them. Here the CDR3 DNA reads TGTGCCATCGCGGATTCCACCCGCACGAGCTCCTACGAGCAGTACTTC. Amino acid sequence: CAIADSTRTSSYEQYF.

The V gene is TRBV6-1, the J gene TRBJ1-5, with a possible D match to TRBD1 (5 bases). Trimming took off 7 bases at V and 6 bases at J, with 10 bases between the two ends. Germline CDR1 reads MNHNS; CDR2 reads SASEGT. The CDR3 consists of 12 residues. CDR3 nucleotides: TGTGCCAGCAATCAGGGCGCTCAGCCCCAGCATTTT. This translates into CASNQGAQPQHF.

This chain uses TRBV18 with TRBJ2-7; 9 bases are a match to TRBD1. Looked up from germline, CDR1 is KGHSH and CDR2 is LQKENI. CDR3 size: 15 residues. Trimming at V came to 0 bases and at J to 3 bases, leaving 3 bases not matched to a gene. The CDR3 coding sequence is TGTGCCAGCTCACCACCGACAGGGGGTCTCTACGAGCAGTACTTC. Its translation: CASSPPTGGLYEQYF. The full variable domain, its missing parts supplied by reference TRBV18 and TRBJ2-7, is NAGVMQNPRHLVRRRGQEARLRCSPMKGHSHVYWYRQLPEEGLKFMVYLQKENIIDESGMPKERFSAEFPKEGPSILRIQQVVRGDSAAYFCASSPPTGGLYEQYFGPGTRLTVT.

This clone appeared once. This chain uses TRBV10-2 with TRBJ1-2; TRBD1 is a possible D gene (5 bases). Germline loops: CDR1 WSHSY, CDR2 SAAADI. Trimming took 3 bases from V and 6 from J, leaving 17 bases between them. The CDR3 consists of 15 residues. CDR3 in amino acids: CASSDDWGWTDGYTF. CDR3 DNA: TGCGCCAGCAGTGACGACTGGGGGTGGACGGATGGCTACACCTTC.

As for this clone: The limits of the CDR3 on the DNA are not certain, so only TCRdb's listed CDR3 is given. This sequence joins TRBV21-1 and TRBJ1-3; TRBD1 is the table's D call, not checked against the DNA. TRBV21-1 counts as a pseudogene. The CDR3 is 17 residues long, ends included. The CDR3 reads CASSMTYRVAYGNTIYF.

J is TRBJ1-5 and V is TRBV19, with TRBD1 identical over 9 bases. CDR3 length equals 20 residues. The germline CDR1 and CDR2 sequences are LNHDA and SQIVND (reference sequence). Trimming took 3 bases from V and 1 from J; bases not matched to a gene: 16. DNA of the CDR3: TGTGCCAGTAGTATTGTCCGCCTCTGGGACAGGGTTTCGAGCAATCAGCCCCAGCATTTT. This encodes CASSIVRLWDRVSSNQPQHF.

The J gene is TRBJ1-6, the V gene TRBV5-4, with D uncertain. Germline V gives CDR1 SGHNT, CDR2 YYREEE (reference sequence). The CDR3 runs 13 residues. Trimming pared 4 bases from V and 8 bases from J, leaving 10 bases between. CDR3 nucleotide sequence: TGTGCCAGCAGCGGACTGGATGATTCACCCCTCCACTTT. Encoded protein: CASSGLDDSPLHF.